Shown below are 19 T cell receptor beta chains from a single sample sequenced in a study of T cell responses to AZD1222 COVID-19 vaccine (dated by TCRdb to about 2021). The method was the immunoSEQ multiplex PCR assay. What TCRdb holds here is the immuneACCESS table cut down to in-frame rearrangements. Part of the clones is not present; checked against another copy, under half of the missing clones reflect an unresolved V gene, and the others are unexplained. The sample data list over 150,000 clones, and more than 90% of these were observed just once. Over 15% of the sample is held by the ten biggest clonotypes. The time point label here, explained by the study, means: baseline before first vaccination. The source was peripheral blood, collected on day 0 of AZD1222 vaccination. All receptors derive from an adult in good health.

CDR3 loop: CAISGEGGAGMNTEAFF. CDR3 in DNA: TGTGCCATCAGTGGCGAAGGGGGGGCGGGCATGAACACTGAAGCTTTCTTT. The rearrangement uses TRBV10-3 and TRBJ1-1, with D possibly TRBD1 on 6 matching bases. Trimming removed 4 bases from V and 0 bases from J, with 18 bases in between. The CDR3 length is 17 residues. CDR1 is ENHRY and CDR2 is SYGVKD in the germline V gene.

The V gene is TRBV29-1, the J gene TRBJ1-3; D is ambiguous. The V gene lost 4 bases and the J gene lost 4 bases, with 11 bases spanning the gap. The CDR3 sequence is 13 residues long. Germline lookup yields CDR1 SQVTM and CDR2 ANQGSEA. CDR3 nucleotide sequence: TGCAGCGTTGCCGCAAACCCGGGAAACACCATATATTTT. The encoded protein is CSVAANPGNTIYF.

V usage is TRBV29-1 and J usage is TRBJ2-5; no clear D gene. Germline loops: CDR1 SQVTM, CDR2 ANQGSEA. The CDR3 runs 11 residues. Trimming removed 3 bases from V and 1 base from J, with 3 bases in between. CDR3 in amino acids: CSVDSQETQYF. The CDR3 region has the DNA TGCAGCGTTGACAGCCAAGAGACCCAGTACTTC.

The chain employs TRBV10-3 and TRBJ1-2; no clear D gene. The CDR3 spans 14 residues. Germline-derived CDR1 and CDR2 are ENHRY and SYGVKD. V lost 0 bases to trimming and J lost 4 bases, with 9 bases between them. The CDR3 sequence is CAISESLESYGYTF. CDR3 coding DNA: TGTGCCATCAGTGAGTCTTTGGAATCCTATGGCTACACCTTC.

The chain is built from TRBV5-1 and TRBJ1-4; D uncertain. The CDR3 totals 14 residues. In germline, CDR1 is SGHRS, CDR2 YFSETQ. V lost 2 bases and J 6 bases, leaving 11 bases between the germline ends. DNA for the CDR3: TGCGCCAGCAGCTTACTACCCCCGGATGAAAAACTGTTTTTT. Its translation is CASSLLPPDEKLFF.

The rearrangement uses TRBV5-1 and TRBJ2-6, with no clear D. V lost 0 bases to trimming and J lost 1 base, with 8 bases between them. The CDR3 runs to 16 residues. Per the germline V gene, CDR1 is SGHRS and CDR2 is YFSETQ. CDR3 coding DNA: TGCGCCAGCAGCTTGGCATTATCATCTGGGGCCAACGTCCTGACTTTC. This sequence encodes CASSLALSSGANVLTF.

The chain recombines TRBV30 with TRBJ1-5; no reliable D call. Germline V gives CDR1 GTSNPN, CDR2 SVGIG (reference sequence). The V and J ends lost 7 bases and 0 bases respectively, with 13 bases between them. The CDR3 is made up of 14 amino acids. Here the CDR3 DNA reads TGTGCCTTCACACGGACGGATAGCAATCAGCCCCAGCATTTT. Translated, it gives CAFTRTDSNQPQHF.

The chain is built from TRBV15 and TRBJ1-5; possibly TRBD1 for D (5 bases). The germline CDR1 and CDR2 sequences are LNHNV and YYDKDF (reference sequence). The CDR3 consists of 15 residues. V shed 1 base and J shed 3 bases, with 10 bases lying between them. CDR3 in amino acids: CATSRGGTSNQPQHF. In DNA form, the CDR3 reads TGTGCCACCAGCAGAGGGGGGACCTCCAATCAGCCCCAGCATTTT.

The chain links TRBV9 to TRBJ2-5; 11 nucleotides line up with TRBD2. Germline V gene sequence: CDR1 SGDLS, CDR2 YYNGEE. The ends lost 4 bases at V and 4 bases at J; junction bases unmatched: 6. The CDR3 is 15 residues long. CDR3 protein: CASSPSGTSGETQYF. The CDR3 nucleotides are TGTGCCAGCAGCCCCTCCGGGACTAGCGGAGAGACCCAGTACTTC.

The CDR3 region has the DNA TGTGCCTGGAGTGTACCCGCAGGGGCTCAGCCCCAGCATTTT. Its translation: CAWSVPAGAQPQHF. This chain connects TRBV30 to TRBJ1-5; TRBD1 is a possible D gene (6 bases). Germline CDR1 and CDR2: GTSNPN and SVGIG (reference sequence). The V end was cut by 0 bases, the J end by 6 bases, with 12 bases between. CDR3 length: 14 residues. The full variable domain, completed using reference TRBV30 and TRBJ1-5, is SQTIHQWPATLVQPVGSPLSLECTVEGTSNPNLYWYRQAAGRGLQLLFYSVGIGQISSEVPQNLSASRPQDRQFILSSKKLLLSDSGFYLCAWSVPAGAQPQHFGDGTRLSIL.

This clone was found once. The V gene is TRBV30, the J gene TRBJ1-2, with TRBD1 as a possible D gene (6 bases). The CDR3 is 14 amino acids. V lost 2 bases, J lost 3 bases, and 13 bases lay in between. Germline CDR1 is GTSNPN and CDR2 is SVGIG (reference sequence). For the CDR3, the DNA is TGTGCCTGGAGTCAAGGCAGGGGCGACTATGGCTACACCTTC. Translating it yields CAWSQGRGDYGYTF.

This chain links TRBV5-1 with TRBJ1-4; D gene ambiguous. The CDR3 covers 15 residues. Trimming shortened V by 2 bases and J by 3 bases, and 11 bases separated the two germline ends. The V gene's germline CDR1 is SGHRS and CDR2 YFSETQ. The CDR3 region is CASSFGGKANEKLFF. As DNA, the CDR3 is TGCGCCAGCAGCTTCGGTGGTAAAGCTAATGAAAAACTGTTTTTT.

The chain recombines TRBV5-4 with TRBJ2-7, with 7 nucleotides matching TRBD1. The CDR3 is 12 residues long. Germline trimming cut 4 bases from V and 3 bases from J; bases unmatched to any gene: 1. Per germline, CDR1 SGHNT and CDR2 YYREEE (reference sequence). CDR3 amino acids: CASSRQGYEQYF. The CDR3 region has the DNA TGTGCCAGCAGCCGACAGGGCTACGAGCAGTACTTC.

The rearrangement joins TRBV7-2 to TRBJ2-4; D remains unclear. CDR3 length: 13 residues. From germline, CDR1 is SGHTA and CDR2 FQGNSA. The V gene lost 3 bases and the J gene lost 5 bases, with 8 bases spanning the gap. CDR3 loop: CASSFRGQNIQYF. In nucleotides, the CDR3 is TGTGCCAGCAGCTTCCGTGGCCAAAACATTCAGTACTTC.

V is TRBV7-2 and J is TRBJ1-3, with D unresolved. V dropped 7 bases and J dropped 2 bases, with 12 bases sitting between them. Germline values: CDR1 SGHTA, CDR2 FQGNSA. The CDR3 totals 14 residues. As DNA, the CDR3 is TGTGCCAGCATGTCTTCGGTTGCTGGAAACACCATATATTTT. Translated: CASMSSVAGNTIYF.

V usage is TRBV9 and J usage is TRBJ2-1, with TRBD1 identical over 9 bases. CDR1 and CDR2 (germline): SGDLS, YYNGEE. V lost 0 bases to trimming and J lost 8 bases; unmatched junction nucleotides: 3. CDR3 size: 14 residues. CDR3 sequence (DNA): TGTGCCAGCAGCGTAGGGACAGGGGTCCATGAGCAGTTCTTC. It yields the protein CASSVGTGVHEQFF.

There are a few counts of this clone. The chain carries TRBV6-5 and TRBJ1-2, with D possibly TRBD1 on 5 matching bases. The CDR3 is 15 residues long. Germline assignment: CDR1 MNHEY and CDR2 SVGAGI. Between the trimmed V and J ends, which lost 6 bases and 3 bases, there was a span of 17 bases. The CDR3 sequence: CASSGQGSAYYGYTF. DNA of the CDR3: TGTGCCAGCAGCGGGCAGGGAAGCGCCTACTATGGCTACACCTTC.

The chain employs TRBV27 and TRBJ1-5, with D possibly being TRBD1 (6 bases). The CDR3 has 15 amino acids. Germline V gene data show CDR1 as MNHEY and CDR2 as SMNVEV (reference sequence). Trimming removed 2 bases from V and 4 bases from J, with 12 bases in between. Here the CDR3 DNA reads TGTGCCAGCAGTTTAGCAGGGGATGGAAATCAGCCCCAGCATTTT. Protein sequence: CASSLAGDGNQPQHF.

V gene TRBV21-1 combines with J gene TRBJ2-4; TRBD2, as called in the table, went unchecked against the DNA. TRBV21-1 is a listed pseudogene. This CDR3 comprises 17 residues. The CDR3 is CASSNRSREGAKNIQYF. CDR3 sequence (DNA): TGTGCCAGCAGCAATCGGTCACGGGAAGGAGCCAAAAACATTCAGTACTTC.